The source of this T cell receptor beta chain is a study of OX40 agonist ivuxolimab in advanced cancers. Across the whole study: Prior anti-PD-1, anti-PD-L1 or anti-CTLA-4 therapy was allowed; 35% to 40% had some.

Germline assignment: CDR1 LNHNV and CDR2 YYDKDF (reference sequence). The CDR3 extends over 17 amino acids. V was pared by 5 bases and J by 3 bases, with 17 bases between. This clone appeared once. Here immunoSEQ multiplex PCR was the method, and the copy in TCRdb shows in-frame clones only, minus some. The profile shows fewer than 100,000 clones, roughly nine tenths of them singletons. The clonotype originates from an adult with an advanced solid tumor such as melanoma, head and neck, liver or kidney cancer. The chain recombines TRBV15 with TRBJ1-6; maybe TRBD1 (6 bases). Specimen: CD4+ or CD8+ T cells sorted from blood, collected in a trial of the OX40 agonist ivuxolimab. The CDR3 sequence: CATSGRDTAVYNSPLHF. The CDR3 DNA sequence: TGTGCCACCAGCGGACGGGACACGGCGGTCTATAATTCACCCCTCCACTTT.